These 18 T cell receptor beta chains share one sample of origin, sequenced in a study of beta chain features in type 1 diabetes. Investigators reverse transcribed all isolated RNA, so they sequenced expressed TCRB transcripts. TCRdb's table, derived via immunoSEQ multiplex PCR, lists solely in-frame clones and lacks some. The sample includes 200,000 to 300,000 clones, under 13% of them seen just once. No antigen is known for these receptors. Broader study findings: Shorter TCRB CDR3s, moderately but significantly so, were found in Type 1 diabetes patients in all four CD4+ subsets.

The sequenced sample was naive CD4+ T cells from blood. All receptors come from a man under 40 with type 1 diabetes.

The sample holds a few counts of this clone. This chain links TRBV18 with TRBJ2-5; TRBD1 matches at 7 bases. Per the germline V gene, CDR1 is KGHSH and CDR2 is LQKENI. CDR3 length: 16 residues. V dropped 3 bases and J dropped 9; count of bases not matched to a gene: 16. CDR3 amino acids: CASSPPAGDRSMAQYF. DNA of the CDR3: TGTGCCAGCTCACCGCCAGCCGGGGACAGATCAATGGCCCAGTACTTC.

The rearrangement joins TRBV28 to TRBJ1-2; 8 positions match TRBD1. The CDR3 runs to 15 residues. The V segment lost 6 bases and the J segment 2 bases; nucleotides outside the gene matches: 8. Per the germline V gene, CDR1 is MDHEN and CDR2 is SYDVKM. DNA of the CDR3: TGTGCCAGCAGCTTCTGGGACAGGCAGAACTATGGCTACACCTTC. Amino acid sequence: CASSFWDRQNYGYTF.

The chain has TRBV28 and TRBJ1-1; 10 nucleotides line up with TRBD1. This CDR3 has 13 amino acids. The V and J ends lost 6 bases and 4 bases, in that order; junction bases with no gene match: 2. Germline V CDR1 and CDR2: MDHEN, SYDVKM. The CDR3 nucleotides read TGTGCCAGCAGGGGACAGGGGATCACTGAAGCTTTCTTT. It yields the protein CASRGQGITEAFF.

CDR3 amino acids: CASSQGPQGSNQPQHF. As DNA, the CDR3 is TGTGCCAGCAGCCAAGGCCCCCAGGGGAGCAATCAGCCCCAGCATTTT. The chain combines TRBV4-2 with TRBJ1-5, with D possibly matching TRBD1 (6 bases). The CDR3 is 16 residues long. The V gene lost 1 base and the J gene lost 1 base, with 11 bases spanning the gap. Germline CDR1 LGHNA, CDR2 YNFKEQ.

This clone showed up just a few times. The V gene is TRBV28, the J gene TRBJ2-7, with TRBD2 as a possible D gene (6 bases). The ends were cut back, 6 bases at V and 6 bases at J, with 15 bases in the middle. The CDR3 length is 13 residues. The germline CDR1 and CDR2 sequences are MDHEN and SYDVKM. CDR3 amino acids: CASRPAGGGEQYF. As DNA, the CDR3 is TGTGCCAGCAGACCCGCCGGGGGAGGCGAGCAGTACTTC.

The J gene is TRBJ2-7, the V gene TRBV5-1; possible D gene TRBD2, 5 bases. The CDR3 loop spans 13 amino acids. V lost 5 bases and J 6 bases, leaving 15 bases between the germline ends. Germline V gene data show CDR1 as SGHRS and CDR2 as YFSETQ. This CDR3 reads CASSPGNSGEQYF. The CDR3 DNA follows: TGCGCCAGCAGTCCCGGGAATTCGGGCGAGCAGTACTTC.

The chain joins TRBV19 to TRBJ2-3; TRBD1 matches 9 bases. The CDR3 has 16 residues. Trimming removed 5 bases from V and 4 bases from J; junction bases left unmatched: 10. CDR1 is LNHDA, CDR2 SQIVND, per germline (reference sequence). CDR3 sequence: CASSAIRDRDSDTQYF. CDR3 sequence (DNA): TGTGCCAGTAGTGCGATACGGGACAGGGATTCAGATACGCAGTATTTT.

This chain connects TRBV4-3 to TRBJ2-7; 11 bases agree with TRBD1. Germline V gene data show CDR1 as LGHNA and CDR2 as YSLEER. This CDR3 is built from 15 residues. Germline trimming cut 4 bases from V and 5 bases from J; bases unmatched to any gene: 7. The CDR3 reads CASSRDRGLENEQYF. DNA for the CDR3: TGCGCCAGCAGCCGGGACAGGGGGTTGGAAAACGAGCAGTACTTC.

A few counts support this clone. The CDR3 region has the DNA TGTGCCAGCAGTTACTCGATAGGCGGTTACGGCTACACCTTC. Protein product: CASSYSIGGYGYTF. This sequence joins TRBV6-5 and TRBJ1-2; D uncertain. The V gene's germline CDR1 is MNHEY and CDR2 SVGAGI. The V end was cut by 0 bases, the J end by 8 bases, with 13 bases between. CDR3 length: 14 residues.

Note on this clone: This specimen includes other DNA sequences encoding the same CDR3. The chain is built from TRBV9 and TRBJ1-2; D is possibly TRBD1 (6 bases). The CDR3 is 14 amino acids. The germline V and J ends were trimmed by 0 bases and 2 bases, with 8 bases remaining between them. Germline CDR1 SGDLS, CDR2 YYNGEE. The CDR3 reads CASSVGQGNYGYTF. The CDR3 nucleotides read TGTGCCAGCAGCGTAGGCCAGGGGAACTATGGCTACACCTTC.

This clone was seen more than once but under ten times. The rearrangement joins TRBV6-5 to TRBJ2-2; 7 nucleotides line up with TRBD1. Germline V gene lookup returns CDR1 MNHEY and CDR2 SVGAGI. V dropped 7 bases and J dropped 0; count of bases not matched to a gene: 5. The CDR3 length is 15 residues. The CDR3 nucleotides are TGTGCCAGCAAGAACCAGGGGGCGAACACCGGGGAGCTGTTTTTT. This translates into CASKNQGANTGELFF.

This clone has more than one count but fewer than ten. The chain combines TRBV11-1 with TRBJ1-1; 7 nucleotides match TRBD1. CDR1 is SGHAT, CDR2 FQDESV, per germline (reference sequence). V gave up 5 bases and J gave up 2 bases; unmatched junction bases: 5. The CDR3 runs 14 residues. CDR3 sequence: CASSPRTGNTEAFF. CDR3 sequence (DNA): TGTGCCAGCAGCCCCAGGACAGGTAACACTGAAGCTTTCTTT.

V and J are TRBV6-5 and TRBJ1-2; D is undetermined. With 6 bases removed from V and 3 bases from J, the gap between germline ends came to 8 bases. Germline values: CDR1 MNHEY, CDR2 SVGAGI. The CDR3 sequence is 12 residues long. CDR3 in amino acids: CASRHGHYGYTF. Here the CDR3 DNA reads TGTGCCAGCAGGCACGGTCACTATGGCTACACCTTC.

The sample holds a few counts of this clone. The chain links TRBV4-3 to TRBJ1-3; 7 bases align to TRBD1. Germline assignment: CDR1 LGHNA and CDR2 YSLEER. V lost 3 bases, J lost 0 bases, and 2 bases stayed unmatched. The CDR3 runs to 15 residues. Written as DNA, the CDR3 is TGCGCCAGCAGCCATAGGGACAGCTCTGGAAACACCATATATTTT. It encodes CASSHRDSSGNTIYF.

The chain carries TRBV6-5 and TRBJ1-6; D gene uncertain. The CDR3 extends over 15 amino acids. The V gene lost 10 bases and the J gene lost 7 bases, with 20 bases spanning the gap. Germline CDR1 is MNHEY and CDR2 is SVGAGI. CDR3 sequence (DNA): TGTGCCACCAGCACGGTGGGAGGCTCCAATTCACCCCTCCACTTT. Translating it yields CATSTVGGSNSPLHF.

V is TRBV7-2 and J is TRBJ1-3; D gene ambiguous. The CDR3 sequence is 16 residues long. Germline CDR1 and CDR2: SGHTA and FQGNSA. Trimming cost V 5 bases and J 0 bases, with 14 bases left between them. The CDR3 is CASSVLTVSSGNTIYF. The CDR3 DNA reads as TGTGCCAGCAGCGTTCTTACAGTCTCCTCTGGAAACACCATATATTTT.

This clone was observed a handful of times. The chain uses TRBV4-1 and TRBJ2-6; a possible D gene is TRBD1 (6 bases). The CDR3 contains 16 residues. Trimming left V 3 bases short and J 2 bases short, with 11 bases between. Looked up from germline, CDR1 is MGHRA and CDR2 is YSYEKL. CDR3 in DNA: TGCGCCAGCAGCCACGGACAGACTACTGGGGCCAACGTCCTGACTTTC. Translation: CASSHGQTTGANVLTF.

The chain combines TRBV4-2 with TRBJ2-7; D not resolved. This CDR3 has 14 residues. V was cut by 1 base and J by 5 bases, with 12 bases left in between. The germline V gene encodes CDR1 LGHNA and CDR2 YNFKEQ. CDR3 in DNA: TGTGCCAGCAGCCAAGTCTCGCCGAGCAACGAGCAGTACTTC. As protein: CASSQVSPSNEQYF.